This TCR beta chain was identified in a study of OX40 agonist ivuxolimab in advanced cancers. Turning to the study itself: Treatment received earlier with anti-PD-1, anti-PD-L1 or anti-CTLA-4 agents was allowed, and over 35% had some.

Study outcomes and limitations: It was also the case that some nonresponders had low normalized T-cell clonal expansion. At 0.1 to 3.0 mg/kg and by week 6, CD4+ and CD8+ T cells in the blood had expanded clonally.

The CDR3 contains 15 residues. CDR1 and CDR2 from the germline V gene are MNHEY and SVGAGI. The V end lost 2 bases, the J end lost 5 bases, and 13 bases lay between the germline ends. Data came from immunoSEQ multiplex PCR; TCRdb stores just in-frame clones and leaves some out. Of approximately 82,000 clones listed, 94% are singletons. Of note for this clone: No antigen is known for it.

This clonotype was obtained from an adult with an advanced solid tumor such as melanoma, head and neck, liver or kidney cancer. The V call is TRBV6-5, the J call TRBJ2-1; D unresolved. The input for sequencing was CD4+ or CD8+ T cells sorted from blood, taken in a trial of the OX40 agonist ivuxolimab. This CDR3 reads CASSYQVSGHNEQFF. The CDR3 nucleotides read TGTGCCAGCAGTTACCAGGTGTCAGGTCACAATGAGCAGTTCTTC.